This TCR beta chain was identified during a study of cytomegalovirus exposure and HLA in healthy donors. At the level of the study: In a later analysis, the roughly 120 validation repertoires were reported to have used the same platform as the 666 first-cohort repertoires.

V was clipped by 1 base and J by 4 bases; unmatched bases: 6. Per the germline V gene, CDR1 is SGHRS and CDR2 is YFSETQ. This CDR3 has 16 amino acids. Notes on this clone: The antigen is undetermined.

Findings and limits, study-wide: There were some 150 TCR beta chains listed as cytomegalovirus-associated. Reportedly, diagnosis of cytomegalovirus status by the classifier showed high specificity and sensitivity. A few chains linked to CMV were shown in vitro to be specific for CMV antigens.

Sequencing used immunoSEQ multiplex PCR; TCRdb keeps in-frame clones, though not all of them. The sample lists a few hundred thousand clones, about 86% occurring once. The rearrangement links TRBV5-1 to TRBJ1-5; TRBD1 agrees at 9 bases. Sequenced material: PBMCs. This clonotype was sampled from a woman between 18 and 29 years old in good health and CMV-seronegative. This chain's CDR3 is CASSLSGQGDNQPQHF. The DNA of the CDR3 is TGCGCCAGCAGCTTGTCGGGACAGGGCGATAATCAGCCCCAGCATTTT.